The rows below give T cell receptor beta chains drawn from one sample of a study of Graves' ophthalmopathy and Graves' hyperthyroidism. In TCRdb, the multiplex PCR reads were re-called with MiXCR into one record per CDR3 protein. The sample records approximately 410,000 distinct CDR3 sequences, roughly 14% being singletons. Sequenced input: peripheral blood. The receptors were sampled from a woman aged 18-29 years with stable Graves' hyperthyroidism. CDR3s include the opening cysteine and the closing phenylalanine or tryptophan. The order of the fields is J gene, clone size, V gene, D gene, CDR3 protein, CDR3 DNA. D genes are given only for firm matches. Clone size is not always given. Where it is, it says once, few, many or a class for expanded clones.

j_call: TRBJ1-2; clone_size: many; v_call: TRBV12-3/TRBV12-4; d_call: TRBD1; cdr3_aa: CASSLGRGGDGYTF; cdr3_nt: TGTGCCAGCAGTTTAGGCAGGGGGGGAGATGGCTACACCTTC
j_call: TRBJ2-2; clone_size: many; v_call: TRBV5-1; d_call: TRBD1; cdr3_aa: CASSRLAGTGNTGELFF; cdr3_nt: TGCGCCAGCAGCCGCCTAGCCGGGACAGGGAACACCGGGGAGCTGTTTTTT
j_call: TRBJ2-7; clone_size: many; v_call: TRBV20-1; d_call: .; cdr3_aa: CSAIRDLYEQYF; cdr3_nt: TGCAGTGCTATAAGGGATCTCTACGAGCAGTACTTC
j_call: TRBJ2-7; clone_size: .; v_call: TRBV11-2; d_call: TRBD2; cdr3_aa: CASSLVGLAVTYEQYF; cdr3_nt: TGTGCCAGCAGCTTAGTAGGGCTAGCGGTGACCTACGAGCAGTACTTC
j_call: TRBJ1-2; clone_size: .; v_call: TRBV10-2; d_call: .; cdr3_aa: CASSYSQQGVIYGFTF; cdr3_nt: TGTGCCAGCAGTTACTCTCAACAGGGTGTGATCTATGGCTTCACCTTC
j_call: TRBJ1-5; clone_size: many; v_call: TRBV29-1; d_call: .; cdr3_aa: CSVGRGGGGNQPQHF; cdr3_nt: TGCAGCGTTGGGCGGGGAGGGGGTGGCAATCAGCCCCAGCATTTT
j_call: TRBJ1-6; clone_size: many; v_call: TRBV5-4; d_call: TRBD1; cdr3_aa: CASSMNRGLNSPLHF; cdr3_nt: TGTGCCAGCAGCATGAACAGGGGGCTAAATTCACCCCTCCACTTT
j_call: TRBJ1-2; clone_size: many; v_call: TRBV12-3/TRBV12-4; d_call: TRBD1; cdr3_aa: CASRTGDGYTF; cdr3_nt: TGTGCCAGCAGGACAGGGGATGGCTACACCTTC
j_call: TRBJ2-1; clone_size: .; v_call: TRBV6-5; d_call: TRBD2; cdr3_aa: CASSSPGTSFHNEQFF; cdr3_nt: TGTGCCAGCAGTTCCCCCGGGACTAGCTTCCACAATGAGCAGTTCTTC
j_call: TRBJ1-1; clone_size: many; v_call: TRBV29-1; d_call: .; cdr3_aa: CSVDPGVAEAFF; cdr3_nt: TGCAGCGTGGATCCAGGGGTCGCTGAAGCTTTCTTT
j_call: TRBJ2-2; clone_size: many; v_call: TRBV15; d_call: TRBD2; cdr3_aa: CATSRPGLAGPGELFF; cdr3_nt: TGTGCCACCAGCAGACCTGGACTAGCGGGGCCCGGGGAGCTGTTTTTT
j_call: TRBJ2-7; clone_size: once; v_call: TRBV6-1; d_call: .; cdr3_aa: CASRGVILGEQYF; cdr3_nt: TGTGCCAGCAGGGGGGTGATCTTAGGTGAGCAGTACTTC
j_call: TRBJ2-7; clone_size: .; v_call: TRBV27; d_call: .; cdr3_aa: CASSSFDRSYEQYF; cdr3_nt: TGTGCCAGCAGCTCCTTCGACAGATCCTACGAGCAGTACTTC
j_call: TRBJ1-5; clone_size: many; v_call: TRBV20-1; d_call: TRBD1; cdr3_aa: CSARDRDSQPQHF; cdr3_nt: TGCAGTGCTAGGGACAGGGACAGTCAGCCCCAGCATTTT
j_call: TRBJ1-1; clone_size: many; v_call: TRBV12-3/TRBV12-4; d_call: .; cdr3_aa: CASSSFEAFF; cdr3_nt: TGTGCCAGCAGTTCCTTTGAAGCTTTCTTT
j_call: TRBJ1-2; clone_size: .; v_call: TRBV12-3/TRBV12-4; d_call: .; cdr3_aa: CATTRNYGYTF; cdr3_nt: TGTGCCACCACGAGGAACTATGGCTACACCTTC
j_call: TRBJ1-5; clone_size: .; v_call: TRBV4-1; d_call: .; cdr3_aa: CASSQVGGQPQHF; cdr3_nt: TGCGCCAGCAGCCAAGTCGGAGGTCAGCCCCAGCATTTT
j_call: TRBJ2-4; clone_size: .; v_call: TRBV11-1; d_call: .; cdr3_aa: CASSSPHNRGEGKNIQYF; cdr3_nt: TGTGCCAGCAGCTCCCCACACAATCGGGGCGAGGGCAAAAACATTCAGTACTTC
j_call: TRBJ1-5; clone_size: many; v_call: TRBV24-1; d_call: .; cdr3_aa: CATSDLHGQPQHF; cdr3_nt: TGTGCCACCAGTGATTTACACGGTCAGCCCCAGCATTTT
j_call: TRBJ2-7; clone_size: many; v_call: TRBV20-1; d_call: .; cdr3_aa: CSAPSREIYEQYF; cdr3_nt: TGCAGTGCTCCCTCTAGGGAGATCTACGAGCAGTACTTC
j_call: TRBJ2-7; clone_size: many; v_call: TRBV20-1; d_call: TRBD1; cdr3_aa: CSAKGAFFYEQYF; cdr3_nt: TGCAGTGCTAAGGGGGCATTTTTCTACGAGCAGTACTTC
j_call: TRBJ2-7; clone_size: many; v_call: TRBV6-1; d_call: TRBD1; cdr3_aa: CASSEATGESYEQYF; cdr3_nt: TGTGCCAGCAGTGAAGCAACAGGGGAATCCTACGAGCAGTACTTC